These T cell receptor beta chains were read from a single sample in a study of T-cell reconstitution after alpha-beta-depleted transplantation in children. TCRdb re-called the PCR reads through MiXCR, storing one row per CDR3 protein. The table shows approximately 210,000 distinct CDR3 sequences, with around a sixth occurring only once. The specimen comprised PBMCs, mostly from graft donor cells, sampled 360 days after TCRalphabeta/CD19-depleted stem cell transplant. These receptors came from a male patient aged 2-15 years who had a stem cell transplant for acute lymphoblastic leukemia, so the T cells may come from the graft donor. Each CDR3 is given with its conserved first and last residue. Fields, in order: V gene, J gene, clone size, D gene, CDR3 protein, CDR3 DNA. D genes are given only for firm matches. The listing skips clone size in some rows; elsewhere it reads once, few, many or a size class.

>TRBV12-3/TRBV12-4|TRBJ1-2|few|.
CASTSFAGLDRYTF
TGTGCCAGCACCTCATTTGCGGGCCTTGATCGCTACACCTTC
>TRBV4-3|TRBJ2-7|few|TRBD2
CASSQTSGGLEQYF
TGCGCCAGCAGCCAAACTAGCGGGGGACTCGAGCAGTACTTC
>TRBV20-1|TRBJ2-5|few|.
CSARDSRGVVETQYF
TGCAGTGCTAGGGACAGTCGTGGGGTTGTGGAGACCCAGTACTTC
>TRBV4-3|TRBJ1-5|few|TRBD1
CASSPYRGQQPQHF
TGCGCCAGCAGCCCCTACAGGGGGCAACAGCCCCAGCATTTT
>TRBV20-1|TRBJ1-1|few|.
CSARASPALYEAFF
TGCAGTGCTAGGGCTTCCCCGGCACTTTATGAAGCTTTCTTT
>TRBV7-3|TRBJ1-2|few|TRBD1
CASSPGQFDGYTF
TGTGCCAGCAGCCCGGGACAGTTTGATGGCTACACCTTC
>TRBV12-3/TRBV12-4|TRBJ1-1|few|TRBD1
CASSPGTIGGGEAFF
TGTGCCAGCAGTCCTGGGACTATAGGGGGCGGGGAAGCTTTCTTT
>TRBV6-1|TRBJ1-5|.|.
CASTAGGVQPQHF
TGTGCCAGCACCGCCGGAGGGGTTCAGCCCCAGCATTTT
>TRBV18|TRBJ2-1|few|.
CASSPYEVLTGEQFF
TGTGCCAGCTCACCATATGAGGTGTTGACGGGCGAGCAGTTCTTC
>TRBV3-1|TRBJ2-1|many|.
CASSQDRSYNEQFF
TGTGCCAGCAGCCAAGACAGGTCCTACAATGAGCAGTTCTTC
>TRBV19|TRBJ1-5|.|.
CASSILHGANTDQPQHF
TGTGCCAGTAGTATTCTACATGGAGCAAACACAGATCAGCCCCAGCATTTT
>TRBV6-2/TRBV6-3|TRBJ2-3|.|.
CASSYSTPGDRTDTQYF
TGTGCCAGCAGTTACTCGACACCGGGGGACCGCACAGATACGCAGTATTTT
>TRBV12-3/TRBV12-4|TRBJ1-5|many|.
CASSFMDKNQPQHF
TGTGCCAGCAGTTTTATGGACAAGAATCAGCCCCAGCATTTT
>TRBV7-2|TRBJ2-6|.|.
CASSLWAGSGANVLTF
TGTGCCAGCAGCCTCTGGGCGGGCTCTGGGGCCAACGTCCTGACTTTC
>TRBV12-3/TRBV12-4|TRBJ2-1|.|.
CASSFLQISNEQFF
TGTGCCAGCAGTTTTCTTCAGATTAGTAATGAGCAGTTCTTC
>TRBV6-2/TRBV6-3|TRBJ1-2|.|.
CASSSPGRLSGYTF
TGTGCCAGCAGTTCCCCGGGAAGATTGTCCGGCTACACCTTC
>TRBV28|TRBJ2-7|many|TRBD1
CASIRDRGSYEQYF
TGTGCCAGCATAAGAGACAGGGGGAGCTACGAGCAGTACTTC
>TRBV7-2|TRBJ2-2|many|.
CASSLWEPNTGELFF
TGTGCCAGCAGCCTTTGGGAGCCGAACACCGGGGAGCTGTTTTTT
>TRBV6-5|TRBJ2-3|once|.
CASSWGPKATDTQYF
TGTGCCAGCAGTTGGGGGCCGAAGGCCACAGATACGCAGTATTTT
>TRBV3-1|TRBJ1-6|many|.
CASSQVRLNNSPLHF
TGTGCCAGCAGCCAAGTGCGGTTGAATAATTCACCCCTCCACTTT
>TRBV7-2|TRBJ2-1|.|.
CASSPRRQYNEQFF
TGTGCCAGCAGCCCGCGAAGACAGTACAATGAGCAGTTCTTC
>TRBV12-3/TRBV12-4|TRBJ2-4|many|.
CASTLSALRINIQYF
TGTGCCAGCACCCTCAGCGCCTTAAGGATAAACATTCAGTACTTC
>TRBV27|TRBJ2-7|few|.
CASSPVGNYEQYF
TGTGCCAGCAGCCCCGTGGGTAACTACGAGCAGTACTTC
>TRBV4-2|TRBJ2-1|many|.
CASSGTGPYNEQFF
TGTGCCAGCAGTGGAACGGGACCCTACAATGAGCAGTTCTTC
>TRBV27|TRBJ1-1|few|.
CASSLASGMPPTEAFF
TGTGCCAGCAGTTTAGCTTCGGGGATGCCCCCTACTGAAGCTTTCTTT
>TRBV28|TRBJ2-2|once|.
CASSLFGDWTGELFF
TGTGCCAGCAGTTTATTTGGGGATTGGACCGGGGAGCTGTTTTTT
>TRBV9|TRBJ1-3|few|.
CASSVGRSRISGNTIYF
TGTGCCAGCAGCGTAGGACGTAGCCGGATCTCTGGAAACACCATATATTTT
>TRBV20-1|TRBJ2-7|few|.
CSASLGAGTYEQYF
TGCAGTGCATCTTTGGGGGCGGGGACCTACGAGCAGTACTTC
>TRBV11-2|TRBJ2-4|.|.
CASSSRAGTVKNIQYF
TGTGCCAGCAGCTCCCGCGCAGGGACTGTCAAAAACATTCAGTACTTC
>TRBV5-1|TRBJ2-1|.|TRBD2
CASSLSGVEQFF
TGCGCCAGCAGCTTGAGCGGGGTTGAGCAGTTCTTC
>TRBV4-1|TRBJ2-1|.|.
CASSQESEQFVHNEQFF
TGCGCCAGCAGCCAAGAATCGGAGCAATTCGTCCACAATGAGCAGTTCTTC
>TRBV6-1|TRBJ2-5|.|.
CASSDQIGETQYF
TGTGCCAGCAGTGACCAGATTGGGGAGACCCAGTACTTC
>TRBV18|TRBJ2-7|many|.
CASSPGGYEQYF
TGTGCCAGCTCACCAGGGGGATACGAGCAGTACTTC
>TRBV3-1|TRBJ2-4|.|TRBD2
CASSPGLAGGRDIQYF
TGTGCCAGCAGCCCGGGACTAGCGGGGGGCAGGGACATTCAGTACTTC
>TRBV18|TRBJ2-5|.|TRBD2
CASSPLSLAGYETQYF
TGTGCCAGCTCACCACTATCGCTAGCGGGATATGAGACCCAGTACTTC
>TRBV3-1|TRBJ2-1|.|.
CASSQDPVGNEQFF
TGTGCCAGCAGCCAAGATCCGGTAGGGAATGAGCAGTTCTTC
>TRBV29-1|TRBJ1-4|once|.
CSAVSGATNEKLFF
TGCAGCGCAGTTAGTGGGGCAACTAATGAAAAACTGTTTTTT
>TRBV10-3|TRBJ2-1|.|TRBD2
CAITSSGGDEQFF
TGTGCCATCACCTCTAGCGGGGGTGATGAGCAGTTCTTC
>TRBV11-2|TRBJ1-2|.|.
CASSLTYTNYGYTF
TGTGCCAGCAGCCTAACCTACACCAACTATGGCTACACCTTC